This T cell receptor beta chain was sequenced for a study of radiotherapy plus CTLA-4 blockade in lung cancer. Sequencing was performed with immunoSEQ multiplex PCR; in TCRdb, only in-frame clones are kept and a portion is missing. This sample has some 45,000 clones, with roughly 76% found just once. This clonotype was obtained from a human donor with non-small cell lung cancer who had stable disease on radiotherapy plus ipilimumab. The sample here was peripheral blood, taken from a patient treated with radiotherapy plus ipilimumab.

The CDR3 reads CASSELGINNEKLFF. The CDR3 DNA reads as TGTGCCAGCAGTGAATTAGGTATTAATAATGAAAAACTGTTTTTT. The J gene is TRBJ1-4, the V gene TRBV25-1; D uncertain. This CDR3 contains 15 residues. Germline V gene lookup returns CDR1 MGHDK and CDR2 SYGVNS. Trimming pared 1 base from V and 4 bases from J, leaving 10 bases between.